This TCR beta chain was recovered during a study of control samples from healthy donors and cancer patients. The repertoire was sequenced with immunoSEQ multiplex PCR; TCRdb's copy has only in-frame clones and lacks some. The profile shows 130,000 or so clones, roughly 89% of them singletons. This clonotype was obtained from a man aged 45-65 years with head and neck cancer. The sample taken for sequencing was PBMCs.

The CDR3 bases are TGTGCCAGCAGCTTAACGGGCAGGGGCTTAGCTAATGAAAAACTGTTTTTT. Its translation: CASSLTGRGLANEKLFF. The chain recombines TRBV7-9 with TRBJ1-4, with D maybe TRBD1 (6 bases). This CDR3 is 17 amino acids long. Between the trimmed V and J ends, which lost 2 bases and 3 bases, there was a span of 16 bases. Germline V lookup: CDR1 SEHNR, CDR2 FQNEAQ (reference sequence).